This TCR beta chain was obtained from a study of cytomegalovirus exposure and HLA in healthy donors (dated by TCRdb to the late 2010s). About the full investigation: An earlier analysis of several hundred of the donors reported approximately 290 Gb of sequence data and 117 million unique TCR beta sequences from around 200 million T cells. Approximately 300 gigabases of sequencing data and roughly 80 million unique TCR sequences made up an early release that covered 500 to 650 HLA-typed donors. Of the 300 to 500 genotyped donors, 81% were placed in the genetic ancestry cluster associated with self-reported Caucasian donors. The aim of the study was to test whether cataloging public T cell receptors could identify signatures of past pathogen exposure. The study profiled the T cell repertoires of approximately 700 subjects by immunosequencing and related them to cytomegalovirus serostatus. A separate validation cohort of approximately 130 different subjects was used in addition to the roughly 720-subject first cohort. To predict cytomegalovirus infection status, the study brought together high-throughput TCR immunosequencing, statistical association of individual TCRs with disease status, and machine learning. A later analysis re-analyzed previously published TCR beta repertoires from approximately 670 donors and added high-resolution HLA genotyping to study TCR occurrence patterns. Rather than drawing on any new phenotypic data, the later analysis identified candidate immune exposures from TCR beta sequences and the way those sequences occurred across donors. An earlier analysis of nearly 600 of the donors applied high-throughput TCR beta sequencing to assess whether each TCR beta V gene segment acted as functional or pseudogenic. Alongside the repertoire data, information on donor age, sex, ethnicity and CMV serostatus was compiled. A later genetic analysis took genome-wide SNP genotypes for about 60% of the roughly 670 donors and used that subset as a discovery cohort. All discovery cohort repertoires had been generated using a single sequencing platform. Both class I and class II loci were covered by HLA typing, at four-digit resolution. Typing coverage varied by locus: roughly 629-640 donors for A, B, C, DRB1 and DQB1; approximately 560 for DQA1; 600 to 610 for DPA1; under 490 for DPB1. Because of strong linkage in the cohort, roughly five DR-DQ haplotypes were treated as single units for association and clustering. On average, roughly 240,000 unique TCR beta nucleotide sequences were sequenced per donor among 300 to 500 genotyped donors of the cohort, with 15% to 20% of those sequences being non-productive. What the authors observed across the whole study: In vitro tests confirmed that a few of the cytomegalovirus-associated TCR beta chains recognize cytomegalovirus antigens. A later genetic analysis reported fewer N-insertions in productive TCRs among donors in an Asian-associated ancestry cluster than the roughly 700-donor mean. According to a later analysis, parvovirus B19, influenza, CMV and Epstein-Barr virus appeared linked to several top co-occurrence clusters. At a false discovery rate of 0.05, a later analysis linked 16,951 TCR beta sequences to specific HLA alleles. The classifier was reported to diagnose cytomegalovirus status with high specificity and sensitivity in both the original cohort and the validation cohort. Because the 87-base-pair reads could not distinguish some IMGT-functional V segments, including TRBV6-2 and TRBV6-3, those segments were excluded. It was suggested by the authors that the approach could potentially be generalized to other disease states and immunological phenotypes. According to a later analysis, TCR association rates differed among HLA loci, with DRB1 alleles showing the most associated TCRs and HLA-C alleles showing the fewest. Compared with equally common non-associated chains, HLA-associated TCR beta chains in a later analysis were more clonally expanded and had lower generation probabilities. A further reported finding was that TCR beta sequences accurately predicted the HLA-A and HLA-B alleles for most subjects in the first cohort. Over 15 rarely observed V segments, including chromosome 9 orphons, were excluded from the earlier analysis of a few hundred of the donors because counts were too low. Immune exposure information for the cohort was limited to CMV serostatus. Because HLA typing was unavailable for some donors at each locus, only the typed subset was used in association tests. A total of fewer than 200 TCR beta chains were listed by the study as associated with cytomegalovirus. Linkage disequilibrium might explain the correlated functional status among segregating V segments, but an unknown experimental factor could not be excluded. V-gene and J-gene trimming of TCR beta chains was associated with a missense DCLRE1C variant in a later genetic analysis, and the association was replicated in an independent cohort. The presence/absence analyses assumed that sequencing depth was roughly uniform across donors, and that assumption may not be true. The cohort was sequenced for TCR beta chains only, and without alpha or paired-chain data the features that could be detected were limited. When HLA alleles, especially DR and DQ, strongly co-occurred, TCR associations were difficult to assign to individual alleles. According to a later analysis, most CMV-associated TCR beta chains appeared to be HLA-restricted, and the HLA associations seemed to be driven largely by CMV exposure. The sequencing pipeline was judged likely to have produced a cluster of highly shared sequence variants as a technical artifact. Broadly in line with IMGT annotations, most TCR beta V segments showed up in productive rearrangements about 90% or about 30% of the time in an earlier analysis of some 590 of the donors. Most TCR sequences were seen in very few donors, while some public TCRs were found in many individuals.

The cohort consisted of 650 to 700 healthy bone marrow donors. All cohort members were sampled while nominally healthy, although unrecorded immune exposures were likely present. The donor tested CMV seropositive, placing the donor among the 289 seropositive members of the cohort. A peripheral blood sample was provided by each donor, and peripheral blood mononuclear cells were used for TCR beta sequencing. The Qiagen DNeasy Blood Extraction Kit was used to extract genomic DNA from the blood cell samples. This clone appeared a single time. What this receptor recognizes is not known. No much larger clone exists at a distance of one base, and base qualities are not known. Receptor libraries were prepared by the immunoSEQ multiplex PCR assay. For the multiplex PCR, a mixture combining 60 forward primers for TCR Vbeta segments and 13 reverse primers for TCR Jbeta segments was used. The CDR3 region of rearranged TCR beta genes was amplified from genomic DNA with a multiplex PCR assay. The amplified TCR beta libraries were sequenced on the Illumina HiSeq System as 87-base-pair reads. The paper's processing steps were these. In a later analysis, tens of millions of unique TCR beta chains were counted across the approximately 640 repertoires, and around 10 million of these chains were shared by at least two donors. A nearest-neighbor algorithm error-corrected the raw reads and collapsed the reads into unique sequences, merging closely related sequences to remove PCR and sequencing errors. CDR3 sequences were aligned to IMGT reference sequences to assign V, D and J gene segments. Each retained sequence needed at least a six-nucleotide match to both a V gene segment and a J gene segment. A rearrangement was called productive if the CDR3 had no stop codons and remained in frame with V and J, and every other rearrangement was called non-productive. CDR3 was defined according to IMGT convention as the region running from the second conserved V-encoded cysteine to the conserved J-encoded phenylalanine. The earlier analysis of 587 of the donors excluded any sequence lacking an unambiguous match to a single V gene segment. In an earlier analysis of 587 of the donors, V segments were called functional above 56.7% productive rearrangements and were called segregating when the between-donor standard deviation exceeded 5%. To diagnose cytomegalovirus status from the catalog of TCR beta chain sequences, a statistical classification framework was built. In a later analysis, V and J genes were assigned by comparing TCR nucleotide sequences against IMGT/GENE-DB human TR gene sequences. In a later analysis, CDR3 sequences and most-parsimonious VDJ recombination scenarios were assigned using the TCRdist pipeline. In a later analysis, every TCR beta chain was defined by the combination of its CDR3 amino acid sequence and its V-gene family, and reads without a unique V-gene family were dropped. A later analysis removed 500 to 600 highly shared, low-generation-probability nucleotide sequences to deal with suspected cross-contamination and a sequencing artifact. In a later analysis, a clonal expansion index was calculated for each public chain from normalized within-repertoire ranks of inferred template counts. In a later analysis, generation probabilities were computed with a VDJ recombination model fitted to out-of-frame rearrangements, and the resulting probabilities were checked against IGoR. In a later analysis, hypergeometric tests were used to score TCR-TCR, TCR-HLA and TCR-CMV co-occurrence, with a repertoire-size bias correction applied to TCR pairs. In a later analysis, false discovery rates were estimated by permuting HLA or CMV assignments 20 times. In a later analysis, co-occurring TCRs were grouped with DBSCAN, and TCRdist sequence similarity was added when clustering was performed within HLA-allele-positive subsets. Repertoires with fewer than 30,000 or more than 120,000 public chains were left out of co-occurrence clustering, as were five repertoires with anomalous nucleotide sharing. TCRdb holds this immuneACCESS table with in-frame rearrangements only. Some clones are missing; in checked studies, unresolved V genes explain under half, and the rest has no known cause. V, J and clone size derive from that table, while D and trimming were established from the DNA sequence. Recorded for this sample are almost 200,000 clones; about four fifths of them occurred a single time. The ten largest account for more than 0.35% of the sample.

V is trimmed back by 0 bases and J by 2 bases, and the junction contains 4 bases that no gene match accounts for. The germline V gene (reference sequence) supplies CDR1 SGHNT and CDR2 YYREEE. Inclusive of the bounding cysteine and phenylalanine, the CDR3 is 15 residues long. Of the read, only the CDR3 DNA is kept; its 45 bases are in frame from base 1. The V gene is TRBV5-4 and the J gene is TRBJ1-2, with TRBD1 identical over 7 junction bases. What was sequenced was PBMCs. The source of this sequence is a male donor in good health and CMV-seropositive. The nucleotide sequence is TGTGCCAGCAGCTTGGGTGGGACAGCCAACTATGGCTACACCTTC. Its protein reads: CASSLGGTANYGYTF.